This TCR beta chain was sequenced for a study of blood T cells in healthy people across ages. Points from the study as a whole: In older individuals, TCR beta diversity per million T cells was lower, falling roughly linearly with age.

Then a second PCR, running roughly 7 to 11 cycles, was carried out with a sample-barcoded 5' primer and a J-beta primer mix. With 12 random nucleotides, a template-switch adaptor tagged each individual cDNA molecule. MiXCR, run by TCRdb on the 5' RACE reads, gives a single entry per CDR3 protein. The sample has some 760,000 distinct CDR3 sequences, 25% seen once. Each donor was a healthy Caucasian individual from Russia, aged roughly 6 to 100. Germline CDR1 is MNHNS and CDR2 is SASEGT. The V end lost 6 bases, the J end lost 7 bases, and 21 bases lay between the germline ends. The CDR3 loop spans 16 amino acids. In the case of this clonotype: Its target is unknown.

The data were also submitted as part of a second study, on T cells of mothers and their children. As that report states: In the second PCR, M1S primer introduced barcodes and 2-4 random bases.

The material sequenced was blood. This clonotype was sampled from a boy younger than 18 in good health. The V and J genes are TRBV6-1 and TRBJ1-4; possibly TRBD1 for D (6 bases). This CDR3 is CASSPIQAGGGEKLFF. The DNA for the CDR3 is TGTGCCAGCAGCCCTATCCAGGCGGGAGGGGGTGAAAAACTGTTTTTT.